The 30 T cell receptor beta chains below all came from one sample that was sequenced in a study of tumor-infiltrating lymphocytes in primary liver carcinoma listed by TCRdb under 2017. Blood RNA was extracted from unsorted whole blood with TRIzol reagent; germline DNA came from the DNeasy Blood & Tissue kit. The data were produced on an Illumina HiSeq 2500. TCRbeta-specific cDNA was reverse-transcribed from approximately 0.5 ug total RNA using a constant-region primer and ProtoScript II reverse transcriptase. Three nested multiplex PCR rounds, following a slightly modified ARM-PCR procedure, were used to build the TCRbeta libraries. Each of the first two PCR rounds ran for around 11 cycles and used multiplex TRBV1-TRBV30 forward primers together with a Cbeta reverse primer. TCRdb reworked the public reads: Q25 trimming with fastp, MiXCR clone assembly, productive beta chains retained. Every distinct CDR3 protein forms one entry, paired with its most common genes and DNA. The sample contains 300,000 to 400,000 distinct CDR3 sequences, roughly two thirds of them found a single time. The ten biggest clones cover approximately 9.4% of the sample.

Sequencing was performed on peripheral blood. The receptors were gathered from a man aged 35 to 55 with primary liver carcinoma and hepatitis B virus infection.

Only a few counts were recorded for this clonotype. The rearrangement links TRBV5-1 to TRBJ2-1, with no clear D. The germline V gene has CDR1 SGHRS and CDR2 YFSETQ. CDR3 length equals 13 residues. V was trimmed by 3 bases and J by 7 bases, leaving 11 bases between them. The CDR3, as DNA: TGCGCCAGCAGCTCCATAGTTTCTAATGAGCAGTTCTTC. This translates into CASSSIVSNEQFF.

This clonotype was seen a few times. This chain connects TRBV18 to TRBJ2-1; D uncertain. The CDR3 totals 13 residues. V lost 0 bases to trimming and J lost 9 bases, with 9 bases between them. Germline V gene sequence: CDR1 KGHSH, CDR2 LQKENI. The CDR3 nucleotides are TGTGCCAGCTCACCACCGAAACCCGGTGAGCAGTTCTTC. Protein: CASSPPKPGEQFF.

The chain joins TRBV11-2 to TRBJ2-7, with D tentatively TRBD2 (5 bases). The CDR3 has 13 amino acids. Trimming took off 2 bases at V and 7 bases at J, with 12 bases between the two ends. CDR1 is SGHAT, CDR2 FQNNGV, per germline. CDR3 coding DNA: TGTGCCAGCAGCTTAATGGACTCGAAGGAGCAGTACTTC. As protein: CASSLMDSKEQYF. Supplemented by reference TRBV11-2 and TRBJ2-7, the full variable domain reads EAGVAQSPRYKIIEKRQSVAFWCNPISGHATLYWYQQILGQGPKLLIQFQNNGVVDDSQLPKDRFSAERLKGVDSTLKIQPAKLEDSAVYLCASSLMDSKEQYFGPGTRLTVT.

The sample holds many counts of this clonotype. The V and J genes are TRBV5-4 and TRBJ2-7; 9 bases line up with TRBD1. The germline gives CDR1 SGHNT, CDR2 YYREEE (reference sequence). The CDR3 totals 15 residues. Trimming removed 2 bases from V and 3 bases from J; junction bases left unmatched: 6. This CDR3 reads CASSLGQGKIYEQYF. CDR3 nucleotide sequence: TGTGCCAGCAGCTTAGGACAGGGGAAGATCTACGAGCAGTACTTC.

The chain carries TRBV6-4 and TRBJ1-2, with 8 nucleotides matching TRBD1. This CDR3 is 15 amino acids long. The junction had 4 bases not matched to a gene; V was cut back by 2 bases and J by 2 bases. Per germline, CDR1 MRHNA and CDR2 SNTAGT. The CDR3 loop reads CASSDGTGPNYGYTF. In DNA, the CDR3 is TGTGCCAGCAGTGACGGGACAGGACCCAACTATGGCTACACCTTC.

This clonotype was counted ten times or more. V and J are TRBV4-2 and TRBJ1-1; a possible D gene is TRBD1 (5 bases). Trimming stripped 2 bases from V and 0 bases from J, with 7 bases between. CDR3 length equals 14 residues. The germline gives CDR1 LGHNA, CDR2 YNFKEQ. CDR3 protein: CASSQRGVNTEAFF. The CDR3 region has the DNA TGTGCCAGCAGCCAACGAGGGGTGAACACTGAAGCTTTCTTT.

CDR3 region: CATSDPGTAQPQHF. CDR3 in DNA: TGTGCCACCAGTGATCCTGGGACGGCCCAGCCCCAGCATTTT. The chain carries TRBV24-1 and TRBJ1-5; tentatively, D is TRBD1 (5 bases). This CDR3 has 14 residues. V was trimmed by 3 bases and J by 7 bases, leaving 12 bases between them. Germline V gene sequence: CDR1 KGHDR, CDR2 SFDVKD.

This clonotype was observed a single time. Being one base from a much bigger clone, this may be a read error. The CDR3 ends on some other residue instead of the conserved phenylalanine or tryptophan, so this is likely a read error. The rearrangement joins TRBV5-1 to TRBJ1-6, with D perhaps matching TRBD1 (6 bases). Germline V gene data show CDR1 as SGHRS and CDR2 as YFSETQ. The CDR3 extends over 12 amino acids. Between the trimmed V and J ends, which lost 6 bases and 10 bases, there was a span of 11 bases. In DNA form, the CDR3 reads TGCGCCAGCATCACAGGGAACTCACCCCTCCACTCT. Its translation: CASITGNSPLHS.

Comments on this clonotype: This may arise from a read error, as a much more abundant clone is one base away. The chain has TRBV4-2 and TRBJ2-7; 8 bases align to TRBD2. The CDR3 extends over 16 amino acids. V was pared by 1 base and J by 11 bases, with 16 bases of the junction left unmatched. Germline CDR1 reads LGHNA; CDR2 reads YNFKEQ. CDR3 bases: TGTGCCAGCAGCCAAGGAGGGACTAGTGAGGGGAGTGTAGAGTACTTC. Protein sequence: CASSQGGTSEGSVEYF.

This clonotype appeared once. J is TRBJ2-7 and V is TRBV7-9, with 7 bases matching TRBD1. With V trimmed by 5 bases and J by 7 bases, 14 bases remained unmatched. The CDR3 is 15 residues long. CDR1 is SEHNR, CDR2 FQNEAQ, per germline (reference sequence). CDR3 DNA: TGTGCCAGCAGCGGTCGTTCAGGGGGTTCGGAGGAGCAGTACTTC. It specifies CASSGRSGGSEEQYF.

Remarks on this clonotype: Its ends do not fully match the called genes, so a read error is possible. The chain employs TRBV11-2 and TRBJ2-5; 8 bases agree with TRBD1. From germline, CDR1 is SGHAT and CDR2 FQNNGV. The CDR3 is 15 residues long. This CDR3 reads CASSPPRQGPETKYF. DNA for the CDR3: TGTGCCAGCAGCCCCCCAAGACAGGGGCCAGAGACCAAGTACTTC.

This clonotype was seen at least ten times. The V gene is TRBV5-4, the J gene TRBJ2-1; the match to TRBD2 covers 12 bases. The trim removed 3 bases at V and 9 bases at J, leaving 10 bases unmatched. CDR1 is SGHNT and CDR2 is YYREEE in the germline V gene (reference sequence). This CDR3 region has 16 residues. As DNA, the CDR3 is TGTGCCAGCAGCTCCCCGACTAGCGGGAGCTCGGGTGAGCAGTTCTTC. This translates into CASSSPTSGSSGEQFF.

For this clonotype: A junction boundary mismatches the germline segment, possibly from a read error. The V call is TRBV11-2, the J call TRBJ2-2; no reliable D call. This CDR3 is 15 amino acids long. Germline V lookup: CDR1 SGHAT, CDR2 FQNNGV. The CDR3 loop is CASNLVSKDTGELFF. The CDR3 DNA follows: TGTGCCAGCAACTTAGTCTCGAAGGACACCGGGGAGCTGTTTTTT.

In regard to this clonotype: A much larger clone differs by one base, so this may be a read error. This rearrangement joins TRBV14 to TRBJ1-6, with 7 bases identical to TRBD1. The germline CDR1 and CDR2 sequences are SGHDN and FVKESK. The CDR3 has 14 amino acids. CDR3 region: CVSSQVRGGGDLHF. CDR3 DNA: TGTGTCAGCAGCCAAGTAAGAGGAGGGGGCGACCTCCACTTT.

The V gene is TRBV4-1, the J gene TRBJ1-2; TRBD1 matches 8 bases. Germline V gives CDR1 MGHRA, CDR2 YSYEKL. The trim removed 5 bases at V and 10 bases at J, leaving 12 bases unmatched. The CDR3 spans 14 residues. This chain's CDR3 is CASSEPGGGYVYTF. The CDR3 DNA follows: TGCGCCAGCAGCGAACCAGGGGGCGGTTACGTCTACACCTTC.

Turning to this clonotype: This CDR3 fails to terminate in the conserved phenylalanine or tryptophan, so it likely reflects a read error. This chain joins TRBV29-1 and TRBJ2-5, with 9 bases fitting TRBD1. The J segment lost 4 bases and the V segment lost 6 bases, leaving 6 bases of the junction unmatched. The germline V gene encodes CDR1 SQVTM and CDR2 ANQGSEA. The CDR3 totals 13 residues. The CDR3 region is CSVVGTGRETQYL. CDR3 in DNA: TGCAGCGTAGTCGGGACAGGGAGAGAGACCCAGTACTTA.

For this clonotype: With a much larger clone just one base away, this may be a read error. V is TRBV11-2 and J is TRBJ2-7, with 8 bases fitting TRBD2. This CDR3 spans 15 amino acids. The germline V gene has CDR1 SGHAT and CDR2 FQNNGV. The chain's CDR3 is CVSSQYSGGGYEQYF. The CDR3 region has the DNA TGTGTCAGCAGCCAATATTCGGGAGGGGGCTACGAGCAGTACTTC. The variable domain in full, with the rest retrieved from reference TRBV11-2 and TRBJ2-7, is EAGVAQSPRYKIIEKRQSVAFWCNPISGHATLYWYQQILGQGPKLLIQFQNNGVVDDSQLPKDRFSAERLKGVDSTLKIQPAKLEDSAVYLCVSSQYSGGGYEQYFGPGTRLTVT.

This clonotype was picked up many times. The V call is TRBV4-2, the J call TRBJ2-7; D is unresolved. This CDR3 spans 16 amino acids. The ends were cut back, 0 bases at V and 3 bases at J, with 15 bases in the middle. The V gene's germline CDR1 is LGHNA and CDR2 YNFKEQ. CDR3 residues: CASSQDTAGPDYEQYF. The DNA of the CDR3 is TGTGCCAGCAGCCAAGATACGGCAGGCCCCGACTACGAGCAGTACTTC.

A note on this clonotype: The germline gene is not matched at one end of the junction; a read error may be the cause. V usage is TRBV6-6 and J usage is TRBJ1-1; D gene ambiguous. The germline V gene encodes CDR1 MNHNY and CDR2 SVGAGI (reference sequence). This CDR3 contains 16 residues. The CDR3 spells CASSYECVGLNTEAIF. In nucleotides, the CDR3 is TGTGCCAGCAGTTACGAATGCGTCGGGTTGAACACTGAAGCTATCTTT.

With respect to this clonotype: This could be a read error, since a much larger clone is one nucleotide away. V usage is TRBV4-1 and J usage is TRBJ2-4; D is possibly TRBD1 (5 bases). The CDR3 length is 15 residues. Germline CDR1 and CDR2: MGHRA and YSYEKL. CDR3 region: CASSQIETEKNIRYF. The CDR3, as DNA: TGCGCCAGCAGCCAGATCGAGACAGAAAAAAACATTCGGTACTTC.

With respect to this clonotype: One end of the junction is discordant with germline, which a read error may explain. The J gene is TRBJ2-2, the V gene TRBV11-2, with 10 bases aligning to TRBD1. The germline V gene has CDR1 SGHAT and CDR2 FQNNGV. The CDR3 runs 15 residues. The CDR3 coding sequence is TGTGCCAGCAGCCTGGGACAGGGGAACACCTGGGAGCTGTTTTTT. Protein product: CASSLGQGNTWELFF.

With regard to this clonotype: A read error is possible here, since a much larger clone lies one base away. The J gene is TRBJ2-1, the V gene TRBV6-5, with 13 bases aligning to TRBD2. Germline V gene lookup returns CDR1 MNHEY and CDR2 SVGAGI. The CDR3 contains 15 residues. CDR3: CAGSYGTSGTNEQFF. CDR3 nucleotide sequence: TGTGCCGGCAGTTACGGGACTAGCGGGACGAATGAGCAGTTCTTC.

As concerns this clonotype: A single base separates this from a much larger clone, so it may be a read error. The V and J genes are TRBV29-1 and TRBJ1-3; tentative D call: TRBD1 (6 bases). V lost 8 bases and J 1 base, leaving 30 bases between the germline ends. There are 19 residues in the CDR3. CDR1 and CDR2 (germline): SQVTM, ANQGSEA. The CDR3 DNA follows: TGCAGCCTTTATATTGGGGGGGGGCTTCTTACGATTTCTGGAAACACCATATATTTT. Residues: CSLYIGGGLLTISGNTIYF.

On this clonotype: Sequence at one end of the junction differs from germline and may be a read error. The chain is built from TRBV4-3 and TRBJ2-7; the match to TRBD1 covers 8 bases. Germline CDR1 LGHNA, CDR2 YSLEER. CDR3 length equals 16 residues. CDR3 DNA sequence: TGCGACAGCAGCCTAAACACCGGGACAGGCGTCAACGAGCAGTACTTC. It specifies CDSSLNTGTGVNEQYF.

This clonotype was observed at least ten times. This sequence joins TRBV12-3 or TRBV12-4 and TRBJ2-5; D may be TRBD2 (6 bases). Trimming shortened V by 4 bases and J by 5 bases, and 11 bases separated the two germline ends. The CDR3 sequence is 13 residues long. The CDR3 region has the DNA TGTGCCAGCAGTTGGGCCCGGGGGGAGACCCAGTACTTC. Protein product: CASSWARGETQYF.

This clonotype was found many times. The CDR3 nucleotides read TGCAGCTTCTCCCTAACCGATGAGCAGTTCTTC. This translates into CSFSLTDEQFF. This rearrangement joins TRBV29-1 to TRBJ2-1; D ambiguous. Germline lookup yields CDR1 SQVTM and CDR2 ANQGSEA. CDR3 length: 11 residues. V was pared by 8 bases and J by 8 bases, with 13 bases between.

The genes are TRBV28 and TRBJ1-4, with D possibly matching TRBD1 (6 bases). The V gene's germline CDR1 is MDHEN and CDR2 SYDVKM. V lost 8 bases to trimming and J lost 3 bases, with 16 bases between them. This CDR3 region has 15 residues. CDR3 DNA: TGTGCCAGCGTCGGGGGGGGGGCCGCTAATGAAAAACTGTTTTTT. Its translation is CASVGGGAANEKLFF.

The V and J genes are TRBV5-6 and TRBJ2-7; 8 nucleotides match TRBD2. The V and J ends lost 4 bases and 0 bases, in that order; junction bases with no gene match: 6. Germline-derived CDR1 and CDR2 are SGHDT and YYEEEE. There are 15 residues in the CDR3. The CDR3 coding sequence is TGTGCCAGCAGCGGAAGGACTAGCACCTCCTACGAGCAGTACTTC. Translating it yields CASSGRTSTSYEQYF.

This clonotype was recorded many times. The chain combines TRBV7-8 with TRBJ2-7; D may match TRBD1 or TRBD2 (7 bases each). With 5 bases removed from V and 5 bases from J, the gap between germline ends came to 19 bases. This CDR3 spans 15 amino acids. Germline lookup yields CDR1 SGHVS and CDR2 FQNEAQ. This CDR3 reads CASSAGGGPVHEQYF. CDR3 DNA sequence: TGTGCCAGCAGCGCAGGGGGGGGCCCAGTCCACGAGCAGTACTTC.

To note about this clonotype: One end of the junction is discordant with germline, which a read error may explain. This chain links TRBV28 with TRBJ1-1, with D perhaps TRBD1 (5 bases). The germline V gene encodes CDR1 MDHEN and CDR2 SYDVKM. The CDR3 totals 13 residues. The CDR3 protein is CAISNLGPLEAFF. CDR3 DNA sequence: TGTGCCATCAGTAACCTGGGACCACTTGAAGCTTTCTTT.